Presented here are 6 T cell receptor beta chains from one specimen sequenced in a study of T cell repertoires in cytomegalovirus infection. TCRdb itself ran the reads through MiXCR, one entry per CDR3 protein. The sample consists of more than 650,000 distinct CDR3 sequences, under 40% of them appearing once. The sample comprised PBMCs. The source of these receptors is a human donor in good health (CMV status not recorded). Some clones in this sample may be carry-over from other donors' samples.

CDR3 amino acids: CASLQGSGGETQYF. As DNA, the CDR3 is TGTGCCAGCTTACAGGGTTCCGGCGGAGAGACCCAGTACTTC. J is TRBJ2-5 and V is TRBV11-2; D may be TRBD1 (6 bases). Between the trimmed V and J ends, which lost 8 bases and 4 bases, there was a span of 17 bases. From germline, CDR1 is SGHAT and CDR2 FQNNGV. The CDR3 sequence is 14 residues long. The full variable domain, in which reference TRBV11-2 and TRBJ2-5 provide the parts outside the CDR3, is EAGVAQSPRYKIIEKRQSVAFWCNPISGHATLYWYQQILGQGPKLLIQFQNNGVVDDSQLPKDRFSAERLKGVDSTLKIQPAKLEDSAVYLCASLQGSGGETQYFGPGTRLLVL.

This rearrangement joins TRBV6-6 to TRBJ1-2; 10 bases are shared with TRBD1. The CDR3 is 15 amino acids. After removal of 1 base from V and 8 bases from J, the junction contained 7 bases not matched to a gene. Germline CDR1 is MNHNY and CDR2 is SVGAGI (reference sequence). As DNA, the CDR3 is TGTGCCAGCAGTTACTTCGGGGGACAGGGGCAAGGCTACACCTTC. Protein product: CASSYFGGQGQGYTF.

The chain employs TRBV24-1 and TRBJ1-1; the D gene is possibly TRBD1 (6 bases). This CDR3 has 15 residues. V was shortened by 3 bases and J by 1 base, with 11 bases between the two germline ends. The germline gives CDR1 KGHDR, CDR2 SFDVKD. CDR3 in DNA: TGTGCCACCAGTGATAGTACGACAGGGAACACTGAAGCTTTCTTT. Protein: CATSDSTTGNTEAFF.

The chain is built from TRBV13 and TRBJ1-6, with 9 bases aligning to TRBD1. CDR1 and CDR2 from the germline V gene are PRHDT and FYEKMQ (reference sequence). The V gene end was trimmed by 3 bases and the J gene end by 9 bases; junction bases not matched to a gene: 9. The CDR3 extends over 16 amino acids. CDR3 in amino acids: CASSLGRGQGSSPLHF. The CDR3 DNA is TGTGCCAGCAGCTTGGGTAGGGGACAGGGATCTTCACCCCTCCACTTT. The whole variable domain, filled in from reference TRBV13 and TRBJ1-6, reads AAGVIQSPRHLIKEKRETATLKCYPIPRHDTVYWYQQGPGQDPQFLISFYEKMQSDKGSIPDRFSAQQFSDYHSELNMSSLELGDSALYFCASSLGRGQGSSPLHFGNGTRLTVT.

The gene calls are TRBV27 and TRBJ1-6, with D possibly being TRBD1 (5 bases). Germline CDR1 MNHEY, CDR2 SMNVEV (reference sequence). CDR3 length: 15 amino acids. V was cut by 6 bases and J by 8 bases, with 17 bases left in between. The CDR3 DNA reads as TGTGCCAGCAGCTGGGACGGAGGAGGGGATTCACCCCTCCACTTT. Amino acids: CASSWDGGGDSPLHF.

In its sample, this clonotype was seen many times. This chain uses TRBV6-1 with TRBJ2-7; possibly TRBD1 or TRBD2 for D (5 bases each). Germline V gene data show CDR1 as MNHNS and CDR2 as SASEGT. V was pared by 6 bases and J by 5 bases, with 20 bases between. CDR3 length equals 15 residues. The CDR3 DNA reads TGTGCCAGCAGCCCCCTTGATCGGGGCGGCGACGAGCAGTACTTC. Protein product: CASSPLDRGGDEQYF.